The rows below give T cell receptor beta chains drawn from one sample of a study of T-cell reconstitution after alpha-beta-depleted transplantation in children. TCRdb used MiXCR to reprocess the PCR reads, holding one entry per CDR3 protein. This repertoire shows 90,000 to 100,000 distinct CDR3 sequences, 20% to 25% found once; its top ten account for about a fifth. The starting material was PBMCs, obtained before TCRalphabeta/CD19-depleted stem cell transplant. The receptor set was obtained from a boy younger than 10 with acute lymphoblastic leukemia, due to receive a stem cell transplant. Both conserved end residues are part of each CDR3. D genes are given only for firm matches. Expanded clones are given a class, and other clones once, few, many or no size at all.

j_gene: TRBJ2-3
d_gene: -
abundance: -
v_gene: TRBV7-2
CDR3aa: CASSLARRTSTDTQYF
CDR3nt: TGTGCCAGCAGCTTAGCGCGGAGGACTAGCACAGATACGCAGTATTTT

j_gene: TRBJ1-1
d_gene: -
abundance: -
v_gene: TRBV20-1
CDR3aa: CSASWGGRTEAFF
CDR3nt: TGCAGTGCTAGCTGGGGGGGTCGAACTGAAGCTTTCTTT

j_gene: TRBJ2-7
d_gene: -
abundance: many
v_gene: TRBV27
CDR3aa: CAIGPGPSYEQYF
CDR3nt: TGTGCCATCGGCCCCGGCCCTTCCTACGAGCAGTACTTC

j_gene: TRBJ1-5
d_gene: -
abundance: few
v_gene: TRBV15
CDR3aa: CATSREYGGGQPQHF
CDR3nt: TGTGCCACCAGCAGAGAGTACGGGGGAGGGCAGCCCCAGCATTTT

j_gene: TRBJ2-4
d_gene: -
abundance: few
v_gene: TRBV9
CDR3aa: CASSEEGLAKNIQYF
CDR3nt: TGTGCCAGCAGCGAAGAGGGTTTAGCCAAAAACATTCAGTACTTC

j_gene: TRBJ1-1
d_gene: TRBD1
abundance: few
v_gene: TRBV29-1
CDR3aa: CSGRDSGHMNTEAFF
CDR3nt: TGCAGCGGACGGGACAGCGGCCACATGAACACTGAAGCTTTCTTT

j_gene: TRBJ2-3
d_gene: -
abundance: -
v_gene: TRBV6-5
CDR3aa: CASSYSRAEGLGDTQYF
CDR3nt: TGTGCCAGCAGTTACTCAAGGGCGGAGGGGCTCGGAGATACGCAGTATTTT

j_gene: TRBJ2-3
d_gene: -
abundance: few
v_gene: TRBV28
CDR3aa: CASSLRGGTDTQYF
CDR3nt: TGTGCCAGCAGTTTACGAGGGGGCACAGATACGCAGTATTTT

j_gene: TRBJ1-4
d_gene: -
abundance: -
v_gene: TRBV3-1
CDR3aa: CASGFTSQGEKLIF
CDR3nt: TGTGCCAGCGGATTCACAAGCCAGGGCGAAAAACTGATTTTT

j_gene: TRBJ2-5
d_gene: -
abundance: -
v_gene: TRBV3-1
CDR3aa: CASRFVGETQYF
CDR3nt: TGTGCCAGCAGGTTTGTAGGGGAGACCCAGTACTTC

j_gene: TRBJ1-4
d_gene: -
abundance: few
v_gene: TRBV6-6
CDR3aa: CASSYRGSEKLFF
CDR3nt: TGTGCCAGCAGTTACCGCGGGAGTGAAAAACTGTTTTTT

j_gene: TRBJ2-1
d_gene: TRBD1
abundance: -
v_gene: TRBV4-1
CDR3aa: CASSQDHRGRKEQFF
CDR3nt: TGCGCCAGCAGCCAAGATCACAGGGGGCGGAAGGAGCAGTTCTTC

j_gene: TRBJ1-5
d_gene: TRBD1
abundance: few
v_gene: TRBV20-1
CDR3aa: CSARDGPGQGFQPQHF
CDR3nt: TGCAGTGCTAGAGATGGACCGGGACAGGGGTTCCAGCCCCAGCATTTT

j_gene: TRBJ2-3
d_gene: -
abundance: few
v_gene: TRBV9
CDR3aa: CASSVHGPDTQYF
CDR3nt: TGTGCCAGCAGCGTACACGGGCCAGATACGCAGTATTTT

j_gene: TRBJ2-1
d_gene: TRBD1
abundance: many
v_gene: TRBV24-1
CDR3aa: CATSPGGGEQFF
CDR3nt: TGTGCCACCAGCCCAGGGGGTGGTGAGCAGTTCTTC

j_gene: TRBJ1-4
d_gene: TRBD1
abundance: many
v_gene: TRBV20-1
CDR3aa: CSAQDRGATNEKLFF
CDR3nt: TGCAGTGCTCAGGACAGGGGGGCAACTAATGAAAAACTGTTTTTT

j_gene: TRBJ2-7
d_gene: -
abundance: few
v_gene: TRBV7-8
CDR3aa: CASSLEVRAHEQYF
CDR3nt: TGTGCCAGCAGCTTAGAGGTCAGAGCCCACGAGCAGTACTTC